This T cell receptor beta chain derives from a study of OX40 agonist ivuxolimab in advanced cancers. As for the study in general: The patients' treatment was ivuxolimab, an agonistic anti-OX40 (CD134) antibody. Ivuxolimab, which patients received intravenously every 2 weeks, was dosed at 0.01 to 10 mg/kg.

Regarding the study as a whole: Partial responders at 0.1-3.0 mg/kg had among the lowest clonal expansion.

With baseline, cycle 4 day 1, and cycle 7 day 1 as timepoints, blood was sampled. Trimming left V 4 bases short and J 8 bases short, with 14 bases between. CDR3 length: 14 residues. Germline CDR1 SGHTA, CDR2 FQGNSA. Details on this clone: What it recognizes is unknown.

Here immunoSEQ multiplex PCR was the method, and the copy in TCRdb shows in-frame clones only, minus some. The sample contains around 150,000 clones, approximately 90% of which appear only once. The specimen was CD4+ or CD8+ T cells sorted from blood, collected in a trial of the OX40 agonist ivuxolimab. This chain uses TRBV7-2 with TRBJ1-4; D is unresolved. This receptor was identified in an adult with an advanced solid tumor such as melanoma, head and neck, liver or kidney cancer. CDR3 loop: CASSSGVLREKLFF. DNA for the CDR3: TGTGCCAGCAGCTCGGGAGTTCTAAGGGAAAAACTGTTTTTT. Filled out from reference TRBV7-2 and TRBJ1-4, the complete variable domain reads GAGVSQSPSNKVTEKGKDVELRCDPISGHTALYWYRQSLGQGLEFLIYFQGNSAPDKSGLPSDRFSAERTGGSVSTLTIQRTQQEDSAVYLCASSSGVLREKLFFGSGTQLSVL.